This TCR beta chain was identified during a study of blood T cell repertoires in COVID-19. Looking at the study overall: COVID-19 samples, acute and convalescent, were from the United States, Italy and Spain.

Germline trimming cut 0 bases from V and 6 bases from J; bases unmatched to any gene: 7. CDR1 and CDR2 (germline): KGHSH, LQKENI. The CDR3 has 17 amino acids. Authors' methods: Nucleated cell counts were estimated from reference gene primer amplification. Produced via immunoSEQ multiplex PCR; TCRdb's table is partial and in-frame only. V, J and clone size derive from that table, while D and trimming were established from the DNA sequence. The sample holds more than 55,000 clones, around 77% seen once. The chain carries TRBV18 and TRBJ2-2; 10 nucleotides align to TRBD2. The clonotype comes from a man older than 75 with active or convalescent COVID-19. Sequenced input: peripheral blood. CDR3 residues: CASSPPLAGATSGELFF. The CDR3 DNA reads TGTGCCAGCTCACCACCGCTAGCGGGGGCAACCTCCGGGGAGCTGTTTTTT.